Listed below are T cell receptor beta chains from one sample, sequenced in a study of neurological immune-mediated disorders. TCRdb used MiXCR to reprocess the 5' RACE reads, holding one entry per CDR3 protein. The repertoire holds about 33,000 distinct CDR3 sequences, approximately 1.4% seen once, with about 10% in the top ten. The sample was PBMCs. The receptors come from a woman aged 25 to 39 with multiple sclerosis. Both conserved end residues are part of each CDR3. Fields, in order: J gene, V gene, CDR3 protein.

J gene: TRBJ2-2
V gene: TRBV20-1
CDR3 protein: CSASKRPNTGELFF

J gene: TRBJ2-5
V gene: TRBV7-9
CDR3 protein: CASRPGLSQGTQYF

J gene: TRBJ2-3
V gene: TRBV10-3
CDR3 protein: CATGQWVTDTQYF

J gene: TRBJ2-2
V gene: TRBV11-2
CDR3 protein: CASSLQRGGTGELFF

J gene: TRBJ2-7
V gene: TRBV6-2/TRBV6-3
CDR3 protein: CASSYLYEQYF

J gene: TRBJ2-5
V gene: TRBV5-6
CDR3 protein: CASSTPGGVYQETQYF

J gene: TRBJ2-5
V gene: TRBV12-3/TRBV12-4
CDR3 protein: CASSPGQGGRETQYF

J gene: TRBJ2-7
V gene: TRBV2
CDR3 protein: CASSASYEQYF

J gene: TRBJ2-3
V gene: TRBV9
CDR3 protein: CASSVFGGSTDTQYF

J gene: TRBJ2-5
V gene: TRBV4-1
CDR3 protein: CASSQGTGGGEETQYF

J gene: TRBJ1-5
V gene: TRBV7-2
CDR3 protein: CASSLVSGDNQPQHF

J gene: TRBJ1-6
V gene: TRBV20-1
CDR3 protein: CSASVLGTYNSPLHF

J gene: TRBJ2-3
V gene: TRBV12-3/TRBV12-4
CDR3 protein: CASSWTTSTDTQYF

J gene: TRBJ1-2
V gene: TRBV7-9
CDR3 protein: CASSPDRLYGYTF

J gene: TRBJ2-2
V gene: TRBV9
CDR3 protein: CASSLRGSGELFF

J gene: TRBJ2-1
V gene: TRBV20-1
CDR3 protein: CSAIHALTRMDEQFF

J gene: TRBJ1-1
V gene: TRBV19
CDR3 protein: CASSITGENTEAFF

J gene: TRBJ1-4
V gene: TRBV15
CDR3 protein: CATSRDRTQTEKLFF

J gene: TRBJ1-2
V gene: TRBV4-1
CDR3 protein: CASSQDPQGEGYTF

J gene: TRBJ2-7
V gene: TRBV7-8
CDR3 protein: CASIVGTVGYEQYF